This T cell receptor beta chain was sequenced in a study of beta chain features in type 1 diabetes. Trimming removed 0 bases at V and 3 bases at J, with 20 bases between. Germline V gives CDR1 MGHRA, CDR2 YSYEKL. CDR3 length: 19 residues. Since all of the isolated RNA was reverse transcribed, expressed TCRB transcripts were what got sequenced. Sequenced by immunoSEQ multiplex PCR; TCRdb stores in-frame clones only, minus some. The data show hundreds of thousands of clones, around 15% seen once. Regarding the study as a whole: Patients with Type 1 diabetes showed moderately but significantly shorter TCRB CDR3s in all four CD4+ subsets.

A few counts support this clone. Its specificity is not known. V is TRBV4-1 and J is TRBJ2-2, with a possible D match to TRBD1 (5 bases). Sequenced sample: naive CD4+ T cells from blood. This receptor was identified in a man aged 18-30 years with type 1 diabetes. The CDR3 region is CASSQDARVVSWDTGELFF. In DNA form, the CDR3 reads TGCGCCAGCAGCCAAGATGCCAGGGTAGTTTCTTGGGACACCGGGGAGCTGTTTTTT.